These T cell receptor beta chains were read from a single sample in a study of early T cells in non-severe SARS-CoV-2 infection. TCRdb re-called the 5' RACE reads through MiXCR, storing one row per CDR3 protein. The sample has around 30,000 distinct CDR3 sequences, 5.5% to 7% seen once. Sequenced sample: whole blood. These receptors came from an adult who was a healthcare worker with PCR-confirmed SARS-CoV-2 infection or an uninfected control (not recorded which). Both conserved end residues are part of each CDR3. The D gene is left open where the match is weak. Rows may omit the clone size; those that give it use once, few, many or a size class.

D gene: TRBD1
clone size: many
V gene: TRBV12-3/TRBV12-4
J gene: TRBJ1-2
CDR3 protein: CASSLLTGNYGYTF
CDR3 DNA: TGTGCCAGCAGCCTACTGACAGGGAACTATGGCTACACCTTC

D gene: NA
clone size: few
V gene: TRBV11-2
J gene: TRBJ2-2
CDR3 protein: CASSLRWDGNTGELFF
CDR3 DNA: TGTGCCAGCAGCTTAAGGTGGGACGGTAACACCGGGGAGCTGTTTTTT

D gene: NA
clone size: many
V gene: TRBV19
J gene: TRBJ1-5
CDR3 protein: CASSYRRPFSLSNQPQHF
CDR3 DNA: TGTGCCAGTAGTTACAGGCGACCCTTCAGCCTTAGCAATCAGCCCCAGCATTTT

D gene: NA
clone size: few
V gene: TRBV6-6
J gene: TRBJ2-2
CDR3 protein: CASSDARFRSTWAGELFF
CDR3 DNA: TGTGCCAGCAGCGACGCCCGATTCAGATCTACGTGGGCCGGGGAGCTGTTTTTT

D gene: NA
clone size: many
V gene: TRBV7-2
J gene: TRBJ2-1
CDR3 protein: CASSRPPPHEQFF
CDR3 DNA: TGTGCCAGCAGCCGCCCCCCGCCCCATGAGCAGTTCTTC

D gene: NA
clone size: many
V gene: TRBV6-1
J gene: TRBJ2-6
CDR3 protein: CASSEEVSGANVLTF
CDR3 DNA: TGTGCCAGCAGTGAAGAGGTCTCTGGGGCCAACGTCCTGACTTTC

D gene: TRBD1
clone size: many
V gene: TRBV28
J gene: TRBJ2-4
CDR3 protein: CASSDRVMVAKNIQYF
CDR3 DNA: TGTGCCAGCAGTGACAGGGTGATGGTAGCCAAAAACATTCAGTACTTC

D gene: TRBD1
clone size: many
V gene: TRBV15
J gene: TRBJ2-1
CDR3 protein: CATSARDRGLNEQFF
CDR3 DNA: TGTGCCACCAGCGCTCGGGACAGGGGTCTTAATGAGCAGTTCTTC

D gene: TRBD2
clone size: many
V gene: TRBV20-1
J gene: TRBJ2-3
CDR3 protein: CSAPTRGGMDTQYF
CDR3 DNA: TGCAGTGCCCCCACCCGCGGGGGGATGGATACGCAGTATTTT

D gene: NA
clone size: few
V gene: TRBV3-1
J gene: TRBJ2-7
CDR3 protein: CASSQSLSAPPYEQYF
CDR3 DNA: TGTGCCAGCAGCCAAAGTTTATCGGCCCCGCCTTACGAGCAGTACTTC

D gene: NA
clone size: few
V gene: TRBV24-1
J gene: TRBJ2-5
CDR3 protein: CATSDPSLGGKGETQYF
CDR3 DNA: TGTGCCACCAGTGATCCCTCCCTCGGAGGGAAAGGGGAGACCCAGTACTTC

D gene: NA
clone size: few
V gene: TRBV27
J gene: TRBJ2-7
CDR3 protein: CSAGGDTYEQYF
CDR3 DNA: TGTTCGGCCGGAGGGGACACCTACGAGCAGTACTTC

D gene: TRBD1
clone size: many
V gene: TRBV2
J gene: TRBJ2-7
CDR3 protein: CASSEFQDRWTLYEQYF
CDR3 DNA: TGTGCCAGCAGTGAATTTCAGGACAGGTGGACTCTCTACGAGCAGTACTTC

D gene: NA
clone size: many
V gene: TRBV24-1
J gene: TRBJ2-3
CDR3 protein: CATSDLGDTQYF
CDR3 DNA: TGTGCCACCAGTGATTTGGGGGATACGCAGTATTTT

D gene: NA
clone size: many
V gene: TRBV7-9
J gene: TRBJ2-1
CDR3 protein: CASSFLPGGGRNEQFF
CDR3 DNA: TGTGCCAGCAGCTTCCTCCCTGGGGGGGGGCGAAATGAGCAGTTCTTC

D gene: NA
clone size: many
V gene: TRBV5-5
J gene: TRBJ1-5
CDR3 protein: CASSLKGNQPQHF
CDR3 DNA: TGTGCCAGCAGCTTGAAGGGTAATCAGCCCCAGCATTTT

D gene: NA
clone size: NA
V gene: TRBV2
J gene: TRBJ2-7
CDR3 protein: CASSERRGPYEQYF
CDR3 DNA: TGTGCCAGCAGTGAACGGCGGGGGCCCTACGAGCAGTACTTC

D gene: TRBD1
clone size: many
V gene: TRBV30
J gene: TRBJ2-1
CDR3 protein: CAWRRQGVLGNEQFF
CDR3 DNA: TGTGCCTGGAGGCGACAGGGGGTGCTAGGCAATGAGCAGTTCTTC

D gene: NA
clone size: many
V gene: TRBV30
J gene: TRBJ2-7
CDR3 protein: CAQADSRDEQYF
CDR3 DNA: TGTGCCCAGGCCGACAGTCGGGACGAGCAGTACTTC

D gene: TRBD2
clone size: many
V gene: TRBV7-8
J gene: TRBJ2-6
CDR3 protein: CASSLAGTTLHSGANVLTF
CDR3 DNA: TGTGCCAGCAGCTTAGCCGGGACTACCTTACACTCTGGGGCCAACGTCCTGACTTTC

D gene: NA
clone size: many
V gene: TRBV20-1
J gene: TRBJ2-1
CDR3 protein: CSARDPVGLYNEQFF
CDR3 DNA: TGCAGTGCTAGAGACCCCGTTGGCCTTTACAATGAGCAGTTCTTC

D gene: NA
clone size: many
V gene: TRBV6-5
J gene: TRBJ2-1
CDR3 protein: CASSYRSGNEQFF
CDR3 DNA: TGTGCCAGCAGTTACCGGAGCGGCAATGAGCAGTTCTTC

D gene: TRBD1
clone size: many
V gene: TRBV5-5
J gene: TRBJ1-5
CDR3 protein: CASSLSGQGAFDQPQHF
CDR3 DNA: TGTGCCAGCAGCCTCTCGGGACAGGGGGCTTTTGATCAGCCCCAGCATTTT

D gene: TRBD1
clone size: many
V gene: TRBV5-1
J gene: TRBJ2-7
CDR3 protein: CASSLPGGMRDRTYEQYF
CDR3 DNA: TGCGCCAGCAGCTTGCCCGGTGGGATGCGGGACAGGACCTACGAGCAGTACTTC

D gene: NA
clone size: many
V gene: TRBV7-3
J gene: TRBJ2-2
CDR3 protein: CASSLTLAQQAGELFF
CDR3 DNA: TGTGCCAGCAGCTTAACACTGGCCCAGCAGGCCGGGGAGCTGTTTTTT

D gene: NA
clone size: many
V gene: TRBV20-1
J gene: TRBJ1-1
CDR3 protein: CSARDSQGGTEAFF
CDR3 DNA: TGCAGTGCTAGAGATAGTCAGGGTGGCACTGAAGCTTTCTTT

D gene: TRBD2
clone size: few
V gene: TRBV30
J gene: TRBJ2-2
CDR3 protein: CAWSLASGGHITGELFF
CDR3 DNA: TGTGCCTGGAGTTTGGCTAGCGGGGGTCACATCACCGGGGAGCTGTTTTTT

D gene: NA
clone size: many
V gene: TRBV27
J gene: TRBJ2-7
CDR3 protein: CASSSPADSYEQYF
CDR3 DNA: TGTGCCAGCAGTTCCCCGGCAGACTCCTACGAGCAGTACTTC

D gene: TRBD2
clone size: many
V gene: TRBV10-3
J gene: TRBJ2-1
CDR3 protein: CAISESGLAGGQSSYNEQFF
CDR3 DNA: TGTGCCATCAGTGAGTCAGGCCTAGCGGGGGGACAGAGCTCCTACAATGAGCAGTTCTTC

D gene: TRBD2
clone size: few
V gene: TRBV20-1
J gene: TRBJ2-1
CDR3 protein: CGSPSGSNEQFF
CDR3 DNA: TGCGGATCTCCTAGCGGTTCAAATGAGCAGTTCTTC

D gene: NA
clone size: many
V gene: TRBV6-2/TRBV6-3
J gene: TRBJ2-1
CDR3 protein: CASSYSLTGSDEQFF
CDR3 DNA: TGTGCCAGCAGTTACTCCCTGACAGGATCCGATGAGCAGTTCTTC

D gene: TRBD1
clone size: many
V gene: TRBV7-9
J gene: TRBJ2-3
CDR3 protein: CASSLVDRITDTQYF
CDR3 DNA: TGTGCCAGCAGCTTAGTGGACAGGATCACAGATACGCAGTATTTT

D gene: NA
clone size: many
V gene: TRBV2
J gene: TRBJ2-3
CDR3 protein: CASSEENTDTQYF
CDR3 DNA: TGTGCCAGCAGTGAAGAAAACACAGATACGCAGTATTTT

D gene: TRBD2
clone size: many
V gene: TRBV3-1
J gene: TRBJ2-1
CDR3 protein: CASRLAGDHNEQFF
CDR3 DNA: TGTGCCAGCAGACTAGCGGGGGACCACAATGAGCAGTTCTTC

D gene: TRBD2
clone size: many
V gene: TRBV2
J gene: TRBJ2-1
CDR3 protein: CASSNPGGAGEQFF
CDR3 DNA: TGTGCCAGCAGTAATCCCGGGGGGGCGGGTGAGCAGTTCTTC

D gene: NA
clone size: many
V gene: TRBV5-1
J gene: TRBJ2-5
CDR3 protein: CASSFAGEETQYF
CDR3 DNA: TGCGCCAGCAGCTTCGCCGGAGAGGAGACCCAGTACTTC

D gene: NA
clone size: many
V gene: TRBV7-8
J gene: TRBJ2-7
CDR3 protein: CASSKRPWDLAEQYF
CDR3 DNA: TGTGCCAGCAGCAAACGACCCTGGGACCTGGCCGAGCAGTACTTC

D gene: NA
clone size: many
V gene: TRBV3-1
J gene: TRBJ2-1
CDR3 protein: CASSQEAHPSTYNEQFF
CDR3 DNA: TGTGCCAGCAGCCAAGAGGCCCACCCTAGTACCTACAATGAGCAGTTCTTC

D gene: TRBD1
clone size: few
V gene: TRBV5-1
J gene: TRBJ1-1
CDR3 protein: CASSSGQGPTEAFF
CDR3 DNA: TGCGCCAGCAGCTCTGGACAGGGTCCCACTGAAGCTTTCTTT

D gene: NA
clone size: many
V gene: TRBV7-6
J gene: TRBJ1-5
CDR3 protein: CASSLDGGRNQPQHF
CDR3 DNA: TGTGCCAGCAGCTTGGATGGGGGCCGCAATCAGCCCCAGCATTTT

D gene: NA
clone size: many
V gene: TRBV25-1
J gene: TRBJ2-1
CDR3 protein: CASSEFEVNEQFF
CDR3 DNA: TGTGCCAGCAGTGAATTCGAGGTGAATGAGCAGTTCTTC

D gene: NA
clone size: many
V gene: TRBV7-9
J gene: TRBJ2-7
CDR3 protein: CASSLGRGAREEQYF
CDR3 DNA: TGTGCCAGCAGCTTAGGGCGGGGCGCGAGGGAAGAGCAGTACTTC

D gene: TRBD1
clone size: many
V gene: TRBV5-6
J gene: TRBJ2-1
CDR3 protein: CASSLYSGTGLYNEQFF
CDR3 DNA: TGTGCCAGCAGCTTATATTCCGGGACAGGGCTATACAATGAGCAGTTCTTC

D gene: NA
clone size: NA
V gene: TRBV19
J gene: TRBJ1-1
CDR3 protein: CASSEGSSLNTEAFF
CDR3 DNA: TGTGCCAGTAGTGAGGGGAGCTCGCTGAACACTGAAGCTTTCTTT

D gene: NA
clone size: many
V gene: TRBV6-6
J gene: TRBJ2-7
CDR3 protein: CASSYGYVTYEQYF
CDR3 DNA: TGTGCCAGCAGTTACGGTTACGTAACCTACGAGCAGTACTTC

D gene: NA
clone size: many
V gene: TRBV4-2
J gene: TRBJ2-5
CDR3 protein: CASSQGSRVVQETQYF
CDR3 DNA: TGTGCCAGCAGCCAAGGGTCGAGGGTTGTCCAAGAGACCCAGTACTTC

D gene: NA
clone size: many
V gene: TRBV11-1
J gene: TRBJ2-1
CDR3 protein: CASSLGRVALNEQFF
CDR3 DNA: TGTGCCAGCAGCCTCGGAAGGGTGGCGTTAAATGAGCAGTTCTTC

D gene: NA
clone size: many
V gene: TRBV20-1
J gene: TRBJ1-6
CDR3 protein: CSAREGVHAPLHF
CDR3 DNA: TGCAGTGCTAGGGAGGGGGTCCATGCACCCCTCCACTTT

D gene: TRBD1
clone size: few
V gene: TRBV5-1
J gene: TRBJ2-7
CDR3 protein: CASSSEGQGIDEQYF
CDR3 DNA: TGCGCCAGCAGCTCCGAGGGACAGGGGATTGACGAGCAGTACTTC

D gene: NA
clone size: many
V gene: TRBV6-4
J gene: TRBJ2-3
CDR3 protein: CASSAGQSTDTQYF
CDR3 DNA: TGTGCCAGCAGCGCGGGACAGAGCACAGATACGCAGTATTTT

D gene: TRBD1
clone size: many
V gene: TRBV6-5
J gene: TRBJ1-4
CDR3 protein: CASSNYRGGNEKLFF
CDR3 DNA: TGTGCCAGCAGTAACTACAGGGGAGGCAATGAAAAACTGTTTTTT

D gene: NA
clone size: many
V gene: TRBV12-3/TRBV12-4
J gene: TRBJ1-2
CDR3 protein: CASSLTDRGYTF
CDR3 DNA: TGTGCCAGCAGCTTGACGGACAGAGGCTACACCTTC

D gene: NA
clone size: many
V gene: TRBV12-3/TRBV12-4
J gene: TRBJ1-2
CDR3 protein: CASSKGSANYGYTF
CDR3 DNA: TGTGCCAGCAGCAAGGGGTCTGCTAACTATGGCTACACCTTC

D gene: TRBD1
clone size: many
V gene: TRBV6-1
J gene: TRBJ1-1
CDR3 protein: CASSASIAGGSTEAFF
CDR3 DNA: TGTGCCAGCAGTGCGTCTATTGCAGGGGGTAGCACTGAAGCTTTCTTT